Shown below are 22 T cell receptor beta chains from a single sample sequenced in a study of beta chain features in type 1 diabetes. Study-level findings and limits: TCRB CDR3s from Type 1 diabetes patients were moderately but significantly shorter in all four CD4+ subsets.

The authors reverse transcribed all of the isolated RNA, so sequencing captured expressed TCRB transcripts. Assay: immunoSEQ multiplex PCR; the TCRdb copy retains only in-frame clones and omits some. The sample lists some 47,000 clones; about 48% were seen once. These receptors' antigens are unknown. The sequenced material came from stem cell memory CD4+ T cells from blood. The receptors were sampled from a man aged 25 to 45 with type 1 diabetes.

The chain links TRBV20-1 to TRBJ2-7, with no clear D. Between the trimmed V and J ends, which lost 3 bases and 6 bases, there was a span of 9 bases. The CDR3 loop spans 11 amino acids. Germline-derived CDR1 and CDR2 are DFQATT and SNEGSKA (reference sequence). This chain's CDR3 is CSARSSTEQYF. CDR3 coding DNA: TGCAGTGCTAGGAGTAGCACCGAGCAGTACTTC.

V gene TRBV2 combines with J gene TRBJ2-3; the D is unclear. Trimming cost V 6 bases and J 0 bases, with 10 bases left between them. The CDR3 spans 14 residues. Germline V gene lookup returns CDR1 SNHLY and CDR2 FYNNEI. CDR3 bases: TGTGCCAGCAGCGAGCGATCTAGCACAGATACGCAGTATTTT. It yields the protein CASSERSSTDTQYF.

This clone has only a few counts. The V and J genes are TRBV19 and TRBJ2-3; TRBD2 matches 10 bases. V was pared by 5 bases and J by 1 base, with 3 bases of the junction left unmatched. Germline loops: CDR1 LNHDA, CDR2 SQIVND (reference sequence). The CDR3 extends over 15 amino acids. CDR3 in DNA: TGTGCCAGTAGTTGGCTAGCGGGAGGCACAGATACGCAGTATTTT. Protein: CASSWLAGGTDTQYF.

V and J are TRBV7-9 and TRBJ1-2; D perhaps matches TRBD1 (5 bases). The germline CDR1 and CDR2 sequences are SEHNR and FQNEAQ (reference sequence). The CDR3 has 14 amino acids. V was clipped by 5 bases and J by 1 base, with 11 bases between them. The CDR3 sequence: CASSPRQLNYGYTF. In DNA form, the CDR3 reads TGTGCCAGCAGCCCGCGACAGCTTAACTATGGCTACACCTTC. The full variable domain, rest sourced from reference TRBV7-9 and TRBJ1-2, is DTGVSQNPRHKITKRGQNVTFRCDPISEHNRLYWYRQTLGQGPEFLTYFQNEAQLEKSRLLSDRFSAERPKGSFSTLEIQRTEQGDSAMYLCASSPRQLNYGYTFGSGTRLTVV.

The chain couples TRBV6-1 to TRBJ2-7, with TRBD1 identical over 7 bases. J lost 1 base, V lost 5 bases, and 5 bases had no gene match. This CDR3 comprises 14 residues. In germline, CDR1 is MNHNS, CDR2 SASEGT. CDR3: CASSQDRFSYEQYF. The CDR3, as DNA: TGTGCCAGCAGTCAGGACAGGTTTTCCTACGAGCAGTACTTC.

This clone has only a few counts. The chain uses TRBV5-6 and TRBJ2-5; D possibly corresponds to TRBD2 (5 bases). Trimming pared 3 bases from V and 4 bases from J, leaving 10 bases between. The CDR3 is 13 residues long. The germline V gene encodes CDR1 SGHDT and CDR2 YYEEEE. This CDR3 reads CASSSSGIETQYF. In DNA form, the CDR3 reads TGTGCCAGCAGCTCTTCGGGGATAGAGACCCAGTACTTC.

The CDR3: CASSFLPLTSGIGETQYF. The CDR3 bases are TGTGCCAGCAGTTTCCTACCCCTGACTAGCGGGATCGGGGAGACCCAGTACTTC. The chain employs TRBV28 and TRBJ2-5, with 11 positions matching TRBD2. Germline V lookup: CDR1 MDHEN, CDR2 SYDVKM. The CDR3 extends over 18 amino acids. Unmatched junction bases numbered 14, after V lost 3 bases and J lost 5 bases.

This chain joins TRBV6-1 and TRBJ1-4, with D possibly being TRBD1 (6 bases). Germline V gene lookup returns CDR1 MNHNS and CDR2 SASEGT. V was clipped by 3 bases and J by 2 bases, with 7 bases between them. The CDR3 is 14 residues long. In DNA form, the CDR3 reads TGTGCCAGCAGTGAGAGGGGGACTAATGAAAAACTGTTTTTT. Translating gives CASSERGTNEKLFF.

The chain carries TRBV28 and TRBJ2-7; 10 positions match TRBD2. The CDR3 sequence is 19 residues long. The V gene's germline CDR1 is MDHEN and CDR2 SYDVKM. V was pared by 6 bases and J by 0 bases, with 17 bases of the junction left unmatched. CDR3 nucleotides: TGTGCCAGCAGACTAACGATCGGACTAGCGGACCTAAGCTCCTACGAGCAGTACTTC. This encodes CASRLTIGLADLSSYEQYF. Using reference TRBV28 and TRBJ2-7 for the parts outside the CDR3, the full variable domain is DVKVTQSSRYLVKRTGEKVFLECVQDMDHENMFWYRQDPGLGLRLIYFSYDVKMKEKGDIPEGYSVSREKKERFSLILESASTNQTSMYLCASRLTIGLADLSSYEQYFGPGTRLTVT.

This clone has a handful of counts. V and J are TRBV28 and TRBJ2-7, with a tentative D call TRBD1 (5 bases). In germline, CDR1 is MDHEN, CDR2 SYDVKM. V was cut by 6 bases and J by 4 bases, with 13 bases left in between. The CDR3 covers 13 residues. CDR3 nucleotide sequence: TGTGCCAGCAGGCCAGGGCATGGGTACGAGCAGTACTTC. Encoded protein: CASRPGHGYEQYF.

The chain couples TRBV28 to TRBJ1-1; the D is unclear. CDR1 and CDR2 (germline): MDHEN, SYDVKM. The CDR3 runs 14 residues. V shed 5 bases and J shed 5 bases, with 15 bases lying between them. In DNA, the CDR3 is TGTGCCAGCAGTCCCCCCACCGTTCGGACTGAAGCTTTCTTT. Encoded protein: CASSPPTVRTEAFF.

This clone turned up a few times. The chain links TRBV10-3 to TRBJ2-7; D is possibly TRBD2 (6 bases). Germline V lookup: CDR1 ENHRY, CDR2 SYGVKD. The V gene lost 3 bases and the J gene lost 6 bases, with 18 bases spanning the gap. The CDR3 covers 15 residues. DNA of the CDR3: TGTGCCATCAGTGATTTGCGGGACTCTCTTATCGAGCAGTACTTC. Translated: CAISDLRDSLIEQYF.

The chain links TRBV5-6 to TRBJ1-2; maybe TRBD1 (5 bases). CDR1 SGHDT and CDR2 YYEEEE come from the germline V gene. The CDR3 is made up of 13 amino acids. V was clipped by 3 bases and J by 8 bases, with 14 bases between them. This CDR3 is CASSSDLNRGYTF. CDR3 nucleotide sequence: TGTGCCAGCAGCTCGGACCTAAACAGGGGCTACACCTTC.

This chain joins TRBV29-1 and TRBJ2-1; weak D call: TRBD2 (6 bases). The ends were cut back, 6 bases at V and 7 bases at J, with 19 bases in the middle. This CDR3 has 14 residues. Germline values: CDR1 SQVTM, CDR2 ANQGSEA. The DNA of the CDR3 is TGCAGCGTCAACAATTTGGAGGGTCGGAATGAGCAGTTCTTC. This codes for CSVNNLEGRNEQFF.

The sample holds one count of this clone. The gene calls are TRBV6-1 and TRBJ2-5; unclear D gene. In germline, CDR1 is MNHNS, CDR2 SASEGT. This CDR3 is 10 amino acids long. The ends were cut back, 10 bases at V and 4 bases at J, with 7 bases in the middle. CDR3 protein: CATDIETQYF. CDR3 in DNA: TGTGCCACCGACATAGAGACCCAGTACTTC.

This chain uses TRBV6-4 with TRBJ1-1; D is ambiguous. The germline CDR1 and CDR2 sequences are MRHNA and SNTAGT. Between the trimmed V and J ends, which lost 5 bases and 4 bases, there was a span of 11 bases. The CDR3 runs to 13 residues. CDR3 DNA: TGTGCCAGCAGTCCCTCCAGTGGCACTGAAGCTTTCTTT. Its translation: CASSPSSGTEAFF.

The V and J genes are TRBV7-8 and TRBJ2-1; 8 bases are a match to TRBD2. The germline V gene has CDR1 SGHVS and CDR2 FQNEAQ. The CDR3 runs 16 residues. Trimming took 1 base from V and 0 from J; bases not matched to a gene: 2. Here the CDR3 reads CASSLGLAGSYNEQFF. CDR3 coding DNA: TGTGCCAGCAGCTTAGGGCTAGCGGGCTCCTACAATGAGCAGTTCTTC. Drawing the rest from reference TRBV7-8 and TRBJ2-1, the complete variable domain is GAGVSQSPRYKVAKRGQDVALRCDPISGHVSLFWYQQALGQGPEFLTYFQNEAQLDKSGLPSDRFFAERPEGSVSTLKIQRTQQEDSAVYLCASSLGLAGSYNEQFFGPGTRLTVL.

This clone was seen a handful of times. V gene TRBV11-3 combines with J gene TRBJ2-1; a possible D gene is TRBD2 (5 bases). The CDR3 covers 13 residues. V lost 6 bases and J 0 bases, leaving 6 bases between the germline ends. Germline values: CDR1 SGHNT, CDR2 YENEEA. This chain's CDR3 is CASSTSSYNEQFF. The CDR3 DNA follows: TGTGCCAGCAGTACTAGCTCCTACAATGAGCAGTTCTTC.

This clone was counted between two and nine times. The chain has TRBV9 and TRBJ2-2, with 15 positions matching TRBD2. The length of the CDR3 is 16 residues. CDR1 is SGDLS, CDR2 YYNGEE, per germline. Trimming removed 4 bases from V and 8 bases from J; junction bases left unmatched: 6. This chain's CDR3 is CASSTGTSGRMGELFF. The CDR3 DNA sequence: TGTGCCAGCAGCACCGGGACTAGCGGGAGGATGGGGGAGCTGTTTTTT.

Written as DNA, the CDR3 is TGTGCCAGCAGCTTGGGACAGGCCGGTTCGCCCCAGCATTTT. Amino acids: CASSLGQAGSPQHF. The chain employs TRBV7-9 and TRBJ1-5; TRBD1 matches at 8 bases. Germline values: CDR1 SEHNR, CDR2 FQNEAQ (reference sequence). The CDR3 totals 14 residues. The junction had 7 bases not matched to a gene; V was cut back by 3 bases and J by 9 bases.

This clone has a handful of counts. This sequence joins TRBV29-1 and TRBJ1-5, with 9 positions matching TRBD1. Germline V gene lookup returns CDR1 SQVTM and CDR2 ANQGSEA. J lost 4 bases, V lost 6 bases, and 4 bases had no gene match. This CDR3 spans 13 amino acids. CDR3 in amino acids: CSVAGTGNQPQHF. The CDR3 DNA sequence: TGCAGCGTGGCAGGGACAGGGAATCAGCCCCAGCATTTT. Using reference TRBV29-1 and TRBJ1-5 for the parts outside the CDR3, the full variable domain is SAVISQKPSRDICQRGTSLTIQCQVDSQVTMMFWYRQQPGQSLTLIATANQGSEATYESGFVIDKFPISRPNLTFSTLTVSNMSPEDSSIYLCSVAGTGNQPQHFGDGTRLSIL.

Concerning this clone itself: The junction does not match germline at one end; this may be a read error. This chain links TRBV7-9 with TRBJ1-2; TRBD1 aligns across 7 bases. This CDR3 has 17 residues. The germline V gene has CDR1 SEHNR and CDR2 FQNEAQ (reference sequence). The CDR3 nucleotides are TGTGCCAGCAGCGTAGCCTGGGGGGACAGAAGTAACTATGGCTACACCTTC. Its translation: CASSVAWGDRSNYGYTF.